Below, one T cell receptor (beta chain) is given with its context. Its antigen is not identified. The data originate from a study of Ad26.COV2.S vaccination and SARS-CoV-2 variants. Clones were sequenced by immunoSEQ multiplex PCR, and TCRdb holds only the in-frame ones, with some missing. The table shows about 350,000 clones, with approximately 90% occurring only once. This CDR3 has 15 amino acids. The ends lost 7 bases at V and 3 bases at J; junction bases unmatched: 11. Germline-derived CDR1 and CDR2 are SNHLY and FYNNEI. Findings of the study overall: The analyses of TCR breadth and depth may have understated the size of total T cell responses. Comparability of non-spike TCR breadth was observed across vaccine and placebo recipients. Vaccine recipients had higher spike-specific TCR breadth than placebo recipients. A substantial breadth of spike-specific CD8+ and CD4+ T cell responses after vaccination has been reported.

Material: peripheral blood, obtained after recovery from COVID-19. The TCR originated in a human donor who had recovered from COVID-19. The chain recombines TRBV2 with TRBJ1-1; 7 nucleotides match TRBD1. The CDR3 is CASIGTELSYTEAFF. The CDR3 coding sequence is TGTGCCAGCATTGGGACAGAGCTTTCTTACACTGAAGCTTTCTTT.